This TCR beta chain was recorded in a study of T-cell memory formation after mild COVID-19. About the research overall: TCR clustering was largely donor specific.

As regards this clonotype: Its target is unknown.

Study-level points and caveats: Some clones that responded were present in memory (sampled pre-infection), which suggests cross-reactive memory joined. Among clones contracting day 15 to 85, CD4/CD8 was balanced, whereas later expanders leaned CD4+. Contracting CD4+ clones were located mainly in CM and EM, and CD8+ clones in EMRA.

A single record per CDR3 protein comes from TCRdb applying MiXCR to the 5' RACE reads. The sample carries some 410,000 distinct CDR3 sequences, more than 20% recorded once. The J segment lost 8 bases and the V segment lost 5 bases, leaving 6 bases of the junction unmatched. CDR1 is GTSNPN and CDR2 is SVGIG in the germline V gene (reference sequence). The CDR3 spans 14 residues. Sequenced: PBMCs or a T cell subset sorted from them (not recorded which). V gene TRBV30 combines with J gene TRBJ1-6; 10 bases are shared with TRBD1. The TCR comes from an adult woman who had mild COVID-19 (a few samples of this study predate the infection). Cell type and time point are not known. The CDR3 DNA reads TGTGCCTGGTGCCGGGACAGGGGCTATTCACCCCTCCACTTT. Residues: CAWCRDRGYSPLHF.